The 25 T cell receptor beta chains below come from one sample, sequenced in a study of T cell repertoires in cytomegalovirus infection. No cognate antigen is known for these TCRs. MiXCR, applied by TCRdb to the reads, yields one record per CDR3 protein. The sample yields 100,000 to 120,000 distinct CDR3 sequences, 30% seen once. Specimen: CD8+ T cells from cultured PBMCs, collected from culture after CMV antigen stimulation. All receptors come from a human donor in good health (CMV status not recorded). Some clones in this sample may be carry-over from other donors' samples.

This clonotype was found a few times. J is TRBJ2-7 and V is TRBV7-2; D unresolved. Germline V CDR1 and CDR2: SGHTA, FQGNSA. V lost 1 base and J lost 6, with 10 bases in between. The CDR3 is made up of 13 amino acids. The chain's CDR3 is CASSLGPPAEQYF. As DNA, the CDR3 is TGTGCCAGCAGCTTAGGCCCCCCGGCCGAGCAGTACTTC.

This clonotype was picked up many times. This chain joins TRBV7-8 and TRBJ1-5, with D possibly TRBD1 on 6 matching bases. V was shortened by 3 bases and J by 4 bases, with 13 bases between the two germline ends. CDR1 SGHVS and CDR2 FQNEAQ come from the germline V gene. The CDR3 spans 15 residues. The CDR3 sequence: CASSFRGAPNQPQHF. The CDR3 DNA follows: TGTGCCAGCAGCTTCAGGGGAGCTCCGAATCAGCCCCAGCATTTT.

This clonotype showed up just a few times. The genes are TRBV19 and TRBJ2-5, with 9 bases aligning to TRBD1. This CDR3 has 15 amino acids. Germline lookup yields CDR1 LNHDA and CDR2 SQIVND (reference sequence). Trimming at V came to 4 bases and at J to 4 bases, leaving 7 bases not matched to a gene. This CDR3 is CASSNWDREGETQYF. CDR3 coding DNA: TGTGCCAGTAGTAACTGGGACAGGGAAGGAGAGACCCAGTACTTC. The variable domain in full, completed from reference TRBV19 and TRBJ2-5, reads DGGITQSPKYLFRKEGQNVTLSCEQNLNHDAMYWYRQDPGQGLRLIYYSQIVNDFQKGDIAEGYSVSREKKESFPLTVTSAQKNPTAFYLCASSNWDREGETQYFGPGTRLLVL.

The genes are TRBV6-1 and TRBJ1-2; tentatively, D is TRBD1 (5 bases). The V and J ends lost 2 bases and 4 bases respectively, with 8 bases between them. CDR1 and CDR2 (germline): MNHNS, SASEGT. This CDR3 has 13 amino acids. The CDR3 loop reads CASSESGVYGYTF. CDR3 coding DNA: TGTGCCAGCAGTGAATCGGGGGTCTATGGCTACACCTTC.

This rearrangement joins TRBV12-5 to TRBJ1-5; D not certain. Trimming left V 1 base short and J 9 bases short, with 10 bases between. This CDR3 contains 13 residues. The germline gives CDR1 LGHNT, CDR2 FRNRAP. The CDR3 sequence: CASGLAHEGPQHF. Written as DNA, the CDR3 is TGTGCTAGTGGTTTGGCACACGAGGGGCCCCAGCATTTT. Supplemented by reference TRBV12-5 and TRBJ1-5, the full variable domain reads DARVTQTPRHKVTEMGQEVTMRCQPILGHNTVFWYRQTMMQGLELLAYFRNRAPLDDSGMPKDRFSAEMPDATLATLKIQPSEPRDSAVYFCASGLAHEGPQHFGDGTRLSIL.

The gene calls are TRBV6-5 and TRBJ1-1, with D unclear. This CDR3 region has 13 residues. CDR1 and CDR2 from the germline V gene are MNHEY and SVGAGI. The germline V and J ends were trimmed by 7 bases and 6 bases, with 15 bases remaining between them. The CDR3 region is CASMREVGPEAFF. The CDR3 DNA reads TGTGCCAGCATGAGGGAGGTGGGCCCTGAAGCTTTCTTT.

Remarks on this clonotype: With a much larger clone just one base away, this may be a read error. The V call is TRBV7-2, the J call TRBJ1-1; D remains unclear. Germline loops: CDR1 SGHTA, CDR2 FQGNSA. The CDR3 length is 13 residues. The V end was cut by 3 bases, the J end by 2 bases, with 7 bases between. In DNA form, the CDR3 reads TGTGCCAGCAGCTTCGAAACAAACACTGAAGCTTTCTTT. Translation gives CASSFETNTEAFF.

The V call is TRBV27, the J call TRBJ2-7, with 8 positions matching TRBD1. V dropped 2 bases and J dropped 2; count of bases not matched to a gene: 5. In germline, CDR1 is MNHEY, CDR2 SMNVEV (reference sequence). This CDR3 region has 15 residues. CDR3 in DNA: TGTGCCAGCAGTTTAGATCCAGGGGGCGCCTACGAGCAGTACTTC. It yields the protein CASSLDPGGAYEQYF.

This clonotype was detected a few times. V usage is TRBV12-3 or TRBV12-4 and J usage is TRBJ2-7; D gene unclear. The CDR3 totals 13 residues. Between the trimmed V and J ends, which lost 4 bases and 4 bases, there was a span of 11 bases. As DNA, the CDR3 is TGTGCCAGCAGTTCACAGAGAAGTTACGAGCAGTACTTC. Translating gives CASSSQRSYEQYF.

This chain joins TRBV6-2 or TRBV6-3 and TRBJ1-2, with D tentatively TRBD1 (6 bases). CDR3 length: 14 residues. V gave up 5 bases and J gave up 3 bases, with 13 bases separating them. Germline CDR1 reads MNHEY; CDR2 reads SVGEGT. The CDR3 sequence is CASSHRTAHYGYTF. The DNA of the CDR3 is TGTGCCAGCAGTCATAGGACAGCCCACTATGGCTACACCTTC.

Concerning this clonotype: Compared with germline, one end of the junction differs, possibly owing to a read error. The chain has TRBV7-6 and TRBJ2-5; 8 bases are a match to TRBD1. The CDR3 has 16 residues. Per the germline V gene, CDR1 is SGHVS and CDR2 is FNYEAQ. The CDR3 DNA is TGTGCTAGCAGCTTAGCGACCCCAGGGGGCATAGAGACCCAGTACTTC. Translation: CASSLATPGGIETQYF.

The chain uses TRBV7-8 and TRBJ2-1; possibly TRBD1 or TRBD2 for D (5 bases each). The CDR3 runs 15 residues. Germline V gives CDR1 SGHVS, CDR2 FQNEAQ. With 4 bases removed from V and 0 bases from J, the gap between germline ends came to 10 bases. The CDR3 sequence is CASSSGRGSYNEQFF. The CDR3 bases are TGTGCCAGCAGCTCGGGACGCGGCTCCTACAATGAGCAGTTCTTC.

CDR3 sequence reads: CASSVGETGHRETQYF. The CDR3 nucleotides read TGTGCCAGCAGCGTAGGGGAAACAGGGCATCGAGAGACCCAGTACTTC. J is TRBJ2-5 and V is TRBV9; D may be TRBD1 (6 bases). The length of the CDR3 is 16 residues. The V and J ends lost 0 bases and 4 bases respectively, with 16 bases between them. Germline V CDR1 and CDR2: SGDLS, YYNGEE. The variable domain in full, completed from reference TRBV9 and TRBJ2-5, reads DSGVTQTPKHLITATGQRVTLRCSPRSGDLSVYWYQQSLDQGLQFLIQYYNGEERAKGNILERFSAQQFPDLHSELNLSSLELGDSALYFCASSVGETGHRETQYFGPGTRLLVL.

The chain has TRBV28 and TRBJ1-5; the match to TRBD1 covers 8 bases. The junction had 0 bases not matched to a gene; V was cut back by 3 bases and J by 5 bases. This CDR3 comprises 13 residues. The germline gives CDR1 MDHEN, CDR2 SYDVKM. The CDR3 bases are TGTGCCAGCAGTTTGACAGGGGATCAGCCCCAGCATTTT. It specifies CASSLTGDQPQHF.

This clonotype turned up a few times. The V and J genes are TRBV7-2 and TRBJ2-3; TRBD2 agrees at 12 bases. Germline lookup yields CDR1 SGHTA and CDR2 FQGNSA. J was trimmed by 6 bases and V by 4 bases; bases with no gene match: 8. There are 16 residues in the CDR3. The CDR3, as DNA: TGTGCCAGCAGCTCACTGACTAGCGGGGGTTTTGATACGCAGTATTTT. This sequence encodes CASSSLTSGGFDTQYF.

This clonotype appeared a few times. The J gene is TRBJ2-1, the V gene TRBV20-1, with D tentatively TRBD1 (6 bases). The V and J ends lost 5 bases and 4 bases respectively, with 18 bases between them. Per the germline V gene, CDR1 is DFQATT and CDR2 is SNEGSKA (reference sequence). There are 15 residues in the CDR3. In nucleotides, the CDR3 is TGCAGTGCTGGGAACGGGGACATCCTATACAATGAGCAGTTCTTC. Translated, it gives CSAGNGDILYNEQFF.

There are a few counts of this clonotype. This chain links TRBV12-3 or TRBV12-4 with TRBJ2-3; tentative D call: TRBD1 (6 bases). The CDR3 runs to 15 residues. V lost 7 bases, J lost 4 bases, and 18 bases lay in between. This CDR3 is CASIPSDRRADTQYF. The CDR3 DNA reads TGTGCCAGCATTCCGTCTGACAGGCGAGCAGATACGCAGTATTTT.

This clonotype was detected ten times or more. The chain's CDR3 is CASSRKEGGGSTEAFF. For the CDR3, the DNA is TGCGCCAGCAGCCGCAAGGAGGGTGGGGGAAGCACTGAAGCTTTCTTT. The chain couples TRBV4-1 to TRBJ1-1, with D possibly TRBD1 on 5 matching bases. Trimming shortened V by 4 bases and J by 4 bases, and 19 bases separated the two germline ends. This CDR3 region has 16 residues. From germline, CDR1 is MGHRA and CDR2 YSYEKL.

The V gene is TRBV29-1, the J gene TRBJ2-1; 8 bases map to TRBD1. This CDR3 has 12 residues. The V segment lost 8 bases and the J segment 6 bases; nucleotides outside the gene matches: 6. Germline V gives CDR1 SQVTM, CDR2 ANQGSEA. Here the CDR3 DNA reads TGCAGCTTCGGACAGGGTCCCAATGAGCAGTTCTTC. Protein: CSFGQGPNEQFF.

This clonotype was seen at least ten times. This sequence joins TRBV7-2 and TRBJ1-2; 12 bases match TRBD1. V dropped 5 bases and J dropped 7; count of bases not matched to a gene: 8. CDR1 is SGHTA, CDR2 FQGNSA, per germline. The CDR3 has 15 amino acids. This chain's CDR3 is CASSIGTGGGGGYTF. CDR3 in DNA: TGTGCCAGCAGCATTGGGACAGGGGGCGGTGGTGGCTACACCTTC.

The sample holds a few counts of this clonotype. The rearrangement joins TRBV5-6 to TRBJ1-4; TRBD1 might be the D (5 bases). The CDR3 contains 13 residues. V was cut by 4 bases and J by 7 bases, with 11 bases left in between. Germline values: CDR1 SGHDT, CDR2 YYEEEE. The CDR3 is CASSLGAREKLFF. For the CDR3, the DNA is TGTGCCAGCAGCCTCGGGGCTCGTGAAAAACTGTTTTTT. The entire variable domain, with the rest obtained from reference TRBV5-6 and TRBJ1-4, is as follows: DAGVTQSPTHLIKTRGQQVTLRCSPKSGHDTVSWYQQALGQGPQFIFQYYEEEERQRGNFPDRFSGHQFPNYSSELNVNALLLGDSALYLCASSLGAREKLFFGSGTQLSVL.

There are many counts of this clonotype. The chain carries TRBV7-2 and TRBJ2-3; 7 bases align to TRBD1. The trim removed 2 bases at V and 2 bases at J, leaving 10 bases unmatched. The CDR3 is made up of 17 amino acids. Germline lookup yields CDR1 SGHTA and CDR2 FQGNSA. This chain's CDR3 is CASSLPNRGINTDTQYF. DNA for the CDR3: TGTGCCAGCAGCTTACCTAACAGGGGAATTAACACAGATACGCAGTATTTT.

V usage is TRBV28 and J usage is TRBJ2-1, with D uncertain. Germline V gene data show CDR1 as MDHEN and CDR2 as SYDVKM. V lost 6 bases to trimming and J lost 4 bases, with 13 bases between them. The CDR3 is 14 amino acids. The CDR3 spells CASRWAGLYNEQFF. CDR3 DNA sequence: TGTGCCAGCAGATGGGCAGGATTATACAATGAGCAGTTCTTC.

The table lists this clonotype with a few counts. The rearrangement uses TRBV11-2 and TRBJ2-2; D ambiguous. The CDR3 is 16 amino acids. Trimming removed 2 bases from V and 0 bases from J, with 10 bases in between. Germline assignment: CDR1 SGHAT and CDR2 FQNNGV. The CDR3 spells CASSLKLFANTGELFF. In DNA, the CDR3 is TGTGCCAGCAGCTTAAAACTCTTCGCGAACACCGGGGAGCTGTTTTTT.

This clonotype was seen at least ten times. CDR3: CASSEGIPVWPQHF. The CDR3 nucleotides are TGTGCCAGCAGTGAAGGTATACCGGTATGGCCCCAGCATTTT. The chain uses TRBV6-1 and TRBJ1-5; D remains unclear. Trimming left V 1 base short and J 9 bases short, with 13 bases between. From germline, CDR1 is MNHNS and CDR2 SASEGT. The CDR3 runs to 14 residues.